This T cell receptor (beta chain) was identified during a study of shared clonotypes between healthy human individuals. This CDR3 is 15 amino acids long. Germline CDR1 SEHNR, CDR2 FQNEAQ (reference sequence). V lost 2 bases and J 1 base, leaving 11 bases between the germline ends. As regards this clone: Its cognate antigen is unknown.

Overall study results and limits: Represented diversity (both genetic and exposure-history) was limited by the small number of donors.

Running of the assay took place at deep level. The authors ran unsorted PBMC replicate PCRs on 250 to 300 ng DNA, tens of thousands of T cell genomes. Here immunoSEQ multiplex PCR was the method, and the copy in TCRdb shows in-frame clones only, minus some. The sample has approximately 470,000 clones, around 80% seen once. The receptor was isolated from a woman aged 40 to 49 in good health. Some clones in this sample may be carry-over from other donors' samples. The V and J genes are TRBV7-9 and TRBJ2-5, with D uncertain. Sequenced sample: PBMCs. CDR3 residues: CASSLLAVTQETQYF. Written as DNA, the CDR3 is TGTGCCAGCAGCTTATTGGCGGTTACCCAAGAGACCCAGTACTTC.